This entry describes one TCR beta chain. The record originates from a study of technical replicates of blood from a handful of donors. Profiling relied on immunoSEQ multiplex PCR, and the TCRdb table lists in-frame clones only, not all of them. Here the sample spans about 56,000 clones, 90% to 95% being singletons. Trimming removed 5 bases at V and 0 bases at J, with 12 bases between. The germline V gene has CDR1 SGHRS and CDR2 YFSETQ. This CDR3 spans 16 amino acids. The material sequenced was PBMCs. The gene calls are TRBV5-1 and TRBJ1-6; D might be TRBD1 (5 bases). This receptor was identified in a human donor in good health. Some clones in this sample may be carry-over from other donors' samples. In nucleotides, the CDR3 is TGCGCCAGCAGGCAGGGCCAGAGCTCCTATAATTCACCCCTCCACTTT. It codes for CASRQGQSSYNSPLHF.